This T cell receptor (beta chain) was documented in a study of blood T cell repertoires in COVID-19 (dated by TCRdb to about 2020). Study-wide context: Samples covering the acute and convalescent phases of COVID-19 were provided by collaborators in the United States, Italy and Spain. A freely available public database, intended as a resource for researchers studying the immune response to SARS-CoV-2, is where the repertoires were released. The samples were drawn from two sources: the first 160 participants of the ongoing ImmuneRACE study, and fewer than 1,500 subjects contributed by 6 global collaborators. The prospective study material was composed of cDNA or gDNA derived from T cells, B-cell-depleted T cells, or PBMCs. Subjects who had been exposed to COVID-19, were actively infected with it, or had recovered from it provided the deeply sampled blood TCRbeta repertoires that made up the dataset. A de-identified subject ID, COVID-19 status, age in years and sex were almost always included in the sample metadata. Where available, HLA class I and class II types were obtained from metadata supplied by the sample provider rather than from assay-based typing.

Concerning this clone: This receptor's antigen is unknown. Base-call qualities are not available, and no considerably larger clone is one nucleotide away.

The CDR3 runs 13 residues from the cysteine to the phenylalanine. The retained sequence is limited to the CDR3, 39 bases, with the frame set at the first base. Trimmed from V: 3 bases; trimmed from J: 3 bases; junction bases lacking a gene match: 3. From a lookup of the germline V gene (reference sequence), CDR1 and CDR2 are GTSNPN and SVGIG. Enrolling through a virtual design, the prospective study's participants ranged in age from about 18 to 89 years and lived across 24 United States geographic areas. Cohort assignment in the prospective study relied on participant-reported clinical history from a screening survey and a study questionnaire. In the prospective study, mobile phlebotomists collected whole blood, serum and a nasopharyngeal or oropharyngeal swab from each participant. Over a 2-month period, participants in the prospective study had the option of providing additional blood draws and questionnaires. Blood samples from the prospective study were shipped frozen or at room temperature prior to DNA extraction.

TCRbeta CDR3 regions were amplified from genomic DNA by means of the immunoSEQ Assay, a bias-controlled multiplex PCR. As for the authors' bioinformatics: The number of nucleated cells in each sample was estimated by amplification of reference gene primers within the assay. Sequence reads were collapsed and filtered to measure the absolute abundance of every unique TCRbeta CDR3 rearrangement. For each sample, productive Simpson clonality was calculated as the square root of Simpson's diversity index over productive rearrangements. Imported from immuneACCESS, the table was reduced by TCRdb to in-frame sequences with V and J called. These copies leave out some clones; in studies compared against another copy, an unresolved V gene accounts for under half, and the cause of the remainder is not known. That table is the source of V, J and clone size, and D and trimming were worked out from the DNA. The sample table records about 270,000 clones; around 89% of these occur just once. Roughly 1.2% of the sample goes to the ten largest clones.

Broader findings and caveats from the paper: The quantity of clinical and demographic metadata differed by source and by participant and was supplied without curation.

The receptor was isolated from a middle-aged woman with acute COVID-19. The source material was PBMCs or T cells enriched from blood (not recorded which). The V gene is TRBV30 and the J gene is TRBJ1-2; 8 middle bases align to TRBD1. DNA sequence: TGTGCCTGGAGGGTGACAGGGGACTATGGCTACACCTTC. It encodes CAWRVTGDYGYTF. The CDR3, completed at both ends by the reference TRBV30 and TRBJ1-2 genes, gives the full variable domain SQTIHQWPATLVQPVGSPLSLECTVEGTSNPNLYWYRQAAGRGLQLLFYSVGIGQISSEVPQNLSASRPQDRQFILSSKKLLLSDSGFYLCAWRVTGDYGYTFGSGTRLTVV.